The clone carrying this TCR beta chain was detected only a few times. Its antigen is undetermined. Any gene name here is a mouse gene name. The CDR3 goes on 1 residue after the read ends, and that part is filled in from the germline J gene. Time point specified: mouse harvest day 14 after allogeneic transplant. Tail vein injection delivered 10^7 T-cell-depleted bone marrow cells and 10^6 splenic CD5+ T cells. The germline V gene encodes CDR1 KGHPV and CDR2 FQNQEV (reference sequence). V shed 3 bases and J 7 bases; nucleotides not matched to a gene: 6. The CDR3 consists of 14 residues. Sequencing was performed with immunoSEQ multiplex PCR; in TCRdb, only in-frame clones are kept and a portion is missing. Here the sample spans roughly 2,700 clones, 40% to 45% being singletons. The data are from a study of tissue T cells after allogeneic stem cell transplantation. Study-wide results and caveats: Tissue-detected TCR repertoire was only partly captured by blood and spleen T cells. Across patients, clones rarely overlapped, yet motif clusters were shared tissue-specifically. The patient cohort was small and clinically heterogeneous, with limited sampling depth.

Material: gut tissue. The V gene is TRBV26, the J gene TRBJ2-1, with 7 bases identical to TRBD1. The sequence derives from a female BALB/c mouse given C57BL/6 T cells with graft-versus-host disease after an allogeneic hematopoietic cell transplant. CDR3 loop: CASSLETGWAEQFF. The CDR3 bases that were read are TGTGCCAGCAGTCTTGAGACAGGGTGGGCTGAGCAGTTC.